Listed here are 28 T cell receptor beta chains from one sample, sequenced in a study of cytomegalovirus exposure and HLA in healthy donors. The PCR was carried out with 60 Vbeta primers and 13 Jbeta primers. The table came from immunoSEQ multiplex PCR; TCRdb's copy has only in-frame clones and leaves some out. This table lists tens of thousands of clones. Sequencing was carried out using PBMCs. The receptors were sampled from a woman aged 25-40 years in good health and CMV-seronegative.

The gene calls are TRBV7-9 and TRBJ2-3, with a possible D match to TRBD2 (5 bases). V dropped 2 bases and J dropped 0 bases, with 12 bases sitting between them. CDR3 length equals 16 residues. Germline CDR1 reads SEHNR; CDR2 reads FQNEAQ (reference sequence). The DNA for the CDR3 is TGTGCCAGCAGCTTATCCCAGCGGTATAGCACAGATACGCAGTATTTT. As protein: CASSLSQRYSTDTQYF.

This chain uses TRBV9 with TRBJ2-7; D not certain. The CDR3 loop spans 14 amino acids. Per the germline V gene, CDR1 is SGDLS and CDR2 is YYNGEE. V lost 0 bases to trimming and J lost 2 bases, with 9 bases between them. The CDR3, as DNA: TGTGCCAGCAGCGTAGATCACAGTGCCTACGAGCAGTACTTC. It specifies CASSVDHSAYEQYF.

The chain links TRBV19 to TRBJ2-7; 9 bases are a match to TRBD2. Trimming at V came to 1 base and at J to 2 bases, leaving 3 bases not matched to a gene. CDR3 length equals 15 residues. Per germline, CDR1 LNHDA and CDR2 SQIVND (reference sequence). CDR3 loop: CASSIGSGSAYEQYF. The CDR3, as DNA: TGTGCCAGTAGTATAGGTAGCGGGAGCGCCTACGAGCAGTACTTC.

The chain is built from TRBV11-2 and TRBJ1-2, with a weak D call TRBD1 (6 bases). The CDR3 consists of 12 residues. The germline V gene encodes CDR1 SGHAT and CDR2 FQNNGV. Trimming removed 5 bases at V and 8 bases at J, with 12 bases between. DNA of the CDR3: TGTGCCAGCAGCCGGGGGGCGATGGGCTACACCTTC. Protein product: CASSRGAMGYTF.

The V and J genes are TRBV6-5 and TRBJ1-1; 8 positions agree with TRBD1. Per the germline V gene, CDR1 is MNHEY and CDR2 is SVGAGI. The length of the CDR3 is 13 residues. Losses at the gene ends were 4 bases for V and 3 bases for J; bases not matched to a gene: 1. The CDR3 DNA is TGTGCCAGCAGTTGGGGACAGGACACTGAAGCTTTCTTT. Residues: CASSWGQDTEAFF.

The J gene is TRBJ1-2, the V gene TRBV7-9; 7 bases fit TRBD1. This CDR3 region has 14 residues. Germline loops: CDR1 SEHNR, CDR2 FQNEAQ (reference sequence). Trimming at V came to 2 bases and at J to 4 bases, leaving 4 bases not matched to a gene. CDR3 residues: CASSLSRGTYGYTF. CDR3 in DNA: TGTGCCAGCAGCTTATCCAGGGGGACCTATGGCTACACCTTC.

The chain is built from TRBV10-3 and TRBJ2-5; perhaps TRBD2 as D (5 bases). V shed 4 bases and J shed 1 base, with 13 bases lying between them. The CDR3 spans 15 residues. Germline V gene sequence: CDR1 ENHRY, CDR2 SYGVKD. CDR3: CAISALEGFQETQYF. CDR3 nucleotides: TGTGCCATCAGTGCTCTTGAGGGCTTCCAAGAGACCCAGTACTTC.

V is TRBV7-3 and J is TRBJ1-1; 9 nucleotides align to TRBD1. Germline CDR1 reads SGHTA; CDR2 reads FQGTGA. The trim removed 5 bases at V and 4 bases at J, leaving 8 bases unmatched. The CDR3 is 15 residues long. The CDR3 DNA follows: TGTGCCAGCAGCCGGGACAGGGAGGTGAGCACTGAAGCTTTCTTT. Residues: CASSRDREVSTEAFF.

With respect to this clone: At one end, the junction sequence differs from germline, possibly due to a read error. CDR3 sequence: CAWSTGGGRVDKQYF. The CDR3 DNA reads TGTGCCTGGAGTACAGGTGGCGGGAGAGTAGATAAGCAGTATTTT. The rearrangement links TRBV30 to TRBJ2-3, with 7 positions matching TRBD2. The CDR3 loop spans 15 amino acids. From germline, CDR1 is GTSNPN and CDR2 SVGIG (reference sequence). The full variable domain, in which reference TRBV30 and TRBJ2-3 provide the parts outside the CDR3, is SQTIHQWPATLVQPVGSPLSLECTVEGTSNPNLYWYRQAAGRGLQLLFYSVGIGQISSEVPQNLSASRPQDRQFILSSKKLLLSDSGFYLCAWSTGGGRVDKQYFGPGTRLTVL.

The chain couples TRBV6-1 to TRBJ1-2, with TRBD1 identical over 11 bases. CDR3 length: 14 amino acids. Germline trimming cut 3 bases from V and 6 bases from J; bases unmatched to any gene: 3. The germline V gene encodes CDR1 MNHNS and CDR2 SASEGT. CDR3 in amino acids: CASSEDRGRDGYTF. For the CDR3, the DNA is TGTGCCAGCAGTGAGGACAGGGGGCGCGATGGCTACACCTTC.

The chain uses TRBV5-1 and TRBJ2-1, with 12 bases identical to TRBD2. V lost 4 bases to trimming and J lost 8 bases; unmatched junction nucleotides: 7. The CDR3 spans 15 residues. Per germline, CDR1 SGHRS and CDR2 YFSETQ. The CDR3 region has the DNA TGCGCCAGCAGCCTCGGACTAGCGGGAAACTATGAGCAGTTCTTC. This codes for CASSLGLAGNYEQFF. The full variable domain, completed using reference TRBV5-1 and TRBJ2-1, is KAGVTQTPRYLIKTRGQQVTLSCSPISGHRSVSWYQQTPGQGLQFLFEYFSETQRNKGNFPGRFSGRQFSNSRSEMNVSTLELGDSALYLCASSLGLAGNYEQFFGPGTRLTVL.

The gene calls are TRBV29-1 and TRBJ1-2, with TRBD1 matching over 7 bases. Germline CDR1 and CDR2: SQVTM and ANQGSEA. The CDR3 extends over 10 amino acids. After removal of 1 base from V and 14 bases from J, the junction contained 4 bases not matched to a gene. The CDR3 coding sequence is TGCAGCGTTGAAGTGAGGGGGCCTACCTTC. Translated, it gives CSVEVRGPTF. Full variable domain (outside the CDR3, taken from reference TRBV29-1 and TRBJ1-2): SAVISQKPSRDICQRGTSLTIQCQVDSQVTMMFWYRQQPGQSLTLIATANQGSEATYESGFVIDKFPISRPNLTFSTLTVSNMSPEDSSIYLCSVEVRGPTFGSGTRLTVV.

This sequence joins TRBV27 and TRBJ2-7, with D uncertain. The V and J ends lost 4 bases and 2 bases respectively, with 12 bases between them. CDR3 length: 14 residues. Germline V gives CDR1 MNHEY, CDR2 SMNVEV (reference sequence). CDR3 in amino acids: CASSSQSWPYEQYF. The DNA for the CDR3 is TGTGCCAGCAGTTCCCAGTCGTGGCCCTACGAGCAGTACTTC.

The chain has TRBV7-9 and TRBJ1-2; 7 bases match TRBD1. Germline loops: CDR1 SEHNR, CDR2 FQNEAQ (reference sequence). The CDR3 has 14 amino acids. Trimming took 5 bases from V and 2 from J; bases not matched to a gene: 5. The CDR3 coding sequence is TGTGCCAGCAGCCTCGTACAGGGGAACTATGGCTACACCTTC. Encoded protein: CASSLVQGNYGYTF.

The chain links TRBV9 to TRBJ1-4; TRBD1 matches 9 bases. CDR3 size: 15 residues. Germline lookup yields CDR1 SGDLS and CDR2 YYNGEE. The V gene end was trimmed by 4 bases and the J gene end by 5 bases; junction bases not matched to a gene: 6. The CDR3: CASSSYRGQNEKLFF. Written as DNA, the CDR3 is TGTGCCAGCAGCTCATACAGGGGGCAGAATGAAAAACTGTTTTTT.

The CDR3 is CASSQGLLNTGELFF. In DNA form, the CDR3 reads TGCGCCAGCAGCCAAGGACTACTGAACACCGGGGAGCTGTTTTTT. V is TRBV4-1 and J is TRBJ2-2, with a weak D call TRBD2 (5 bases). V was trimmed by 1 base and J by 1 base, leaving 7 bases between them. The CDR3 sequence is 15 residues long. Germline CDR1 and CDR2: MGHRA and YSYEKL.

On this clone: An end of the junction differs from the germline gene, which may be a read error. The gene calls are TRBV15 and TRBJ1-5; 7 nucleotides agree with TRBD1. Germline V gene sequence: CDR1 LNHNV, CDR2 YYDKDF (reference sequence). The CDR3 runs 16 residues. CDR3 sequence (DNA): TGTGCCACCAGCAGGGGACAGTCGTGGGGCAATCAGCTCCAGCATTTT. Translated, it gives CATSRGQSWGNQLQHF.

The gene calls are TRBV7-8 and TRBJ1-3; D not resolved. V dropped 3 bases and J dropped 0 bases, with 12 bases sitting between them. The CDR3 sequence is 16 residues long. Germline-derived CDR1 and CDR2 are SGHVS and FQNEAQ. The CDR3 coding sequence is TGTGCCAGCAGCTTCCTCACATGGAGCTCTGGAAACACCATATATTTT. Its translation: CASSFLTWSSGNTIYF. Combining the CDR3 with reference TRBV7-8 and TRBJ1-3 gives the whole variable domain GAGVSQSPRYKVAKRGQDVALRCDPISGHVSLFWYQQALGQGPEFLTYFQNEAQLDKSGLPSDRFFAERPEGSVSTLKIQRTQQEDSAVYLCASSFLTWSSGNTIYFGEGSWLTVV.

The CDR3 nucleotides read TGTGCCAGCTCACCCTCGACAGGGGGTTATGAAAAACTGTTTTTT. Translation gives CASSPSTGGYEKLFF. The chain recombines TRBV18 with TRBJ1-4, with 9 bases that match TRBD1. CDR1 is KGHSH, CDR2 LQKENI, per germline. Trimming removed 3 bases from V and 6 bases from J; junction bases left unmatched: 5. The CDR3 length is 15 residues.

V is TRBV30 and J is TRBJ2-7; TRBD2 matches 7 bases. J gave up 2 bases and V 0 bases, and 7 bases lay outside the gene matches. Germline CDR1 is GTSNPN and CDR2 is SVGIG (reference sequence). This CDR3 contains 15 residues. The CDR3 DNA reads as TGTGCCTGGAGTGTAAGGGGAGGGATCGCCTACGAGCAGTACTTC. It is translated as CAWSVRGGIAYEQYF.

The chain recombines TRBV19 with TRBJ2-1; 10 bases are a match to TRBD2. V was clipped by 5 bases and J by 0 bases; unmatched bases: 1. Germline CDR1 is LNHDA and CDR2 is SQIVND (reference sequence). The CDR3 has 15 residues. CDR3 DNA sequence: TGTGCCAGTAGTGCTAGCGGGAGCTCCTACAATGAGCAGTTCTTC. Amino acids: CASSASGSSYNEQFF.

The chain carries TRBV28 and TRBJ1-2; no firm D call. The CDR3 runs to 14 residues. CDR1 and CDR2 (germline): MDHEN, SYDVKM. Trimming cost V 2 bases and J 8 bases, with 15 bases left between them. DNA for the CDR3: TGTGCCAGCAGTTTAACTGGAGATTTCCAGGGCTACACCTTC. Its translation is CASSLTGDFQGYTF.

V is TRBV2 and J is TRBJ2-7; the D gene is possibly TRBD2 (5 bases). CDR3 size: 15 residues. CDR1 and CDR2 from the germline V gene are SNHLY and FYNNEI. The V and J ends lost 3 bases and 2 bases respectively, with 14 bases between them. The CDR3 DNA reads TGTGCCAGCAGTGATGTTCTAGCCGGCCCCTACGAGCAGTACTTC. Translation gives CASSDVLAGPYEQYF. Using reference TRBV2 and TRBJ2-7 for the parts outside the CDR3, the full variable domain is EPEVTQTPSHQVTQMGQEVILRCVPISNHLYFYWYRQILGQKVEFLVSFYNNEISEKSEIFDDQFSVERPDGSNFTLKIRSTKLEDSAMYFCASSDVLAGPYEQYFGPGTRLTVT.

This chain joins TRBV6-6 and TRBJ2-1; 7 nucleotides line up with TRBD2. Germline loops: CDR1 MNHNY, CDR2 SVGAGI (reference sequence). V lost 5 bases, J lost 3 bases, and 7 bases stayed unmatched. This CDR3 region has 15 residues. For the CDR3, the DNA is TGTGCCAGCAGTGCGGGACGGGGGGTCTACAATGAGCAGTTCTTC. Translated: CASSAGRGVYNEQFF.

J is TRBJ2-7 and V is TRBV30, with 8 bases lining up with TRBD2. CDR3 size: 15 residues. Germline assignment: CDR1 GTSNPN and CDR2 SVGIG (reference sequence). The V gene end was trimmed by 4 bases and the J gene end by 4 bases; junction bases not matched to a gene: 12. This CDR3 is CAWKRRTSGEYEQYF. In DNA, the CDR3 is TGTGCCTGGAAGCGCCGAACTAGCGGAGAGTACGAGCAGTACTTC.

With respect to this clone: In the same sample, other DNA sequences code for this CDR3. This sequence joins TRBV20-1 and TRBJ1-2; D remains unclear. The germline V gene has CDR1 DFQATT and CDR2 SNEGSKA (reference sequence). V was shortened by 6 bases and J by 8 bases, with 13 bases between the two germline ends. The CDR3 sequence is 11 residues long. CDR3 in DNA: TGCAGTGCCACCGATGAGGCGGGCTACACCTTC. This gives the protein CSATDEAGYTF.

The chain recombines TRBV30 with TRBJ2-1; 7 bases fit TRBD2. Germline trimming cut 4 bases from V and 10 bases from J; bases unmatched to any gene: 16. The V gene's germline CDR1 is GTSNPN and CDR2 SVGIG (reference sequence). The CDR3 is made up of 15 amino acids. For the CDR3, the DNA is TGTGCCTGGATCCGCCTCCGGGACTACGATCTCGAGCAGTTCTTC. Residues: CAWIRLRDYDLEQFF.

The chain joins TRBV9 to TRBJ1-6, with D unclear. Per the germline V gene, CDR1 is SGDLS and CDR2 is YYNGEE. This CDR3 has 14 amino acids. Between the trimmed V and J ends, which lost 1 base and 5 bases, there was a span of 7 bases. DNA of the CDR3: TGTGCCAGCAGCGTATCGGTCGATAATTCACCCCTCCACTTT. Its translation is CASSVSVDNSPLHF.